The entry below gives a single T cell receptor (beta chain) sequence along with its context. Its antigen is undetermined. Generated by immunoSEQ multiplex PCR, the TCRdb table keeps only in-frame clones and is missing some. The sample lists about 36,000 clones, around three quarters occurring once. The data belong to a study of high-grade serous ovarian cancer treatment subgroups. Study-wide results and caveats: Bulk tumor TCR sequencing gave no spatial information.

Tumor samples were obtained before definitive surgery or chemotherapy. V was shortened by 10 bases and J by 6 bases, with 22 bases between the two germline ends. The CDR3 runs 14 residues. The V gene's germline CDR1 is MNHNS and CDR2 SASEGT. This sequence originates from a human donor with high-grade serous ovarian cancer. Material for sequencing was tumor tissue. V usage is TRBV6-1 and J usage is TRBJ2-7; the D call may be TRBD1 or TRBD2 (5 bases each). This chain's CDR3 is CANSRDPGSGEQYF. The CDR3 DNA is TGTGCCAATTCCCGGGACCCCGGGTCGGGCGAGCAGTACTTC.